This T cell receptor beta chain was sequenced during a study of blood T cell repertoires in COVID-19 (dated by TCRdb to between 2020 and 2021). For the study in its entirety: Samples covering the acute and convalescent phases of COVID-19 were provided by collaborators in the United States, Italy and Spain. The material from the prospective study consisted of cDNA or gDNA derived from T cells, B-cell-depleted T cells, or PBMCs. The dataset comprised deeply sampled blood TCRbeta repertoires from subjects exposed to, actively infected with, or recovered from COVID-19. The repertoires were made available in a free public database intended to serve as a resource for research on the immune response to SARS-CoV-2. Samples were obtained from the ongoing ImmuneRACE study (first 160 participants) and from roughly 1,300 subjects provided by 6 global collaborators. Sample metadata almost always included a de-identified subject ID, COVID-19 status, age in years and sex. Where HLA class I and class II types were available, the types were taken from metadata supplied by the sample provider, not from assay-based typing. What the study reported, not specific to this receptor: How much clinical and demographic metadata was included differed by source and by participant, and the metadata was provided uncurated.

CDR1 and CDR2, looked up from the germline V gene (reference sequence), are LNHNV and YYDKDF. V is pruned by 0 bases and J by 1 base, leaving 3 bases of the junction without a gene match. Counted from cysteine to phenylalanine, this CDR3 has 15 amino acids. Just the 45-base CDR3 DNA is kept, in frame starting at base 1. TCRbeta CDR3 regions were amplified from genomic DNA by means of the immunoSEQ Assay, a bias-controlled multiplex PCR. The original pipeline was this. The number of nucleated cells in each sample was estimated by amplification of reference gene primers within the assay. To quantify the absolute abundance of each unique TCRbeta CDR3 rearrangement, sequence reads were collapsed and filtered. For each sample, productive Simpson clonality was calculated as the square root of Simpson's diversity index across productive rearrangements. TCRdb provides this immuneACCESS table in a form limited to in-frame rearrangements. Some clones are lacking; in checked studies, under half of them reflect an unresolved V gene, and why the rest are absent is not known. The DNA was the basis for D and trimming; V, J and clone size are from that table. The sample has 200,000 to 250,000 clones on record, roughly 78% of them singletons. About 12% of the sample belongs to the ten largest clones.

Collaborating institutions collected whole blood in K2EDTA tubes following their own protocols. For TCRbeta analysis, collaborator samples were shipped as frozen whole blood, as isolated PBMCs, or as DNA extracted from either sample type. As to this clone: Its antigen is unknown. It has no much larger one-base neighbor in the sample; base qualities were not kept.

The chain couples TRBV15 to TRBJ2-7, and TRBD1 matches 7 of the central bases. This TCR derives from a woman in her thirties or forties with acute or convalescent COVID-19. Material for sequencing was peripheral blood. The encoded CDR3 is CATSREQGISYEQYF. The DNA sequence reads TGTGCCACCAGCAGAGAACAGGGGATATCCTACGAGCAGTACTTC.